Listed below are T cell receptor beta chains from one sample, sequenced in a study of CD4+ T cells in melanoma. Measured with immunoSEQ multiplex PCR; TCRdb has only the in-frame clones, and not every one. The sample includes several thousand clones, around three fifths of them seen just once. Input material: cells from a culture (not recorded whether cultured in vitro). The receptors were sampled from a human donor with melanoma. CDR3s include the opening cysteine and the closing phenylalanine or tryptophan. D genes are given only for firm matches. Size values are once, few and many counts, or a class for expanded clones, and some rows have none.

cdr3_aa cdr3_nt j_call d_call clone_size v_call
CASSPGAGNYGYTF TGTGCCAGCTCACCAGGTGCGGGGAATTATGGCTACACCTTC TRBJ1-2 . . TRBV18
CASSLGGAGELFF TGTGCCAGCAGCCTGGGGGGGGCGGGGGAGCTGTTTTTT TRBJ2-2 . . TRBV27
CASSGDRYYGYTF TGTGCCAGCAGCGGGGACAGATACTATGGCTACACCTTC TRBJ1-2 TRBD1 . TRBV5-6
CASGIANEQFF TGTGCCAGCGGGATCGCCAATGAGCAGTTCTTC TRBJ2-1 . . TRBV2
CASSEDPAYEQYF TGTGCCAGCAGTGAAGATCCCGCCTACGAGCAGTACTTC TRBJ2-7 . . TRBV6-1
CASSDRGSTDTQYF TGTGCCAGCAGCGACAGGGGTAGCACAGATACGCAGTATTTT TRBJ2-3 TRBD1 few TRBV27
CASSGTGVFTEAFF TGCGCCAGCAGTGGGACAGGGGTGTTTACTGAAGCTTTCTTT TRBJ1-1 TRBD1 few TRBV4-1
CASSGYRDRDKDYGYTF TGTGCCAGCAGCGGCTACCGGGACAGGGACAAGGACTATGGCTACACCTTC TRBJ1-2 TRBD1 . TRBV9
CASSLPRTSGLSKQFF TGTGCCAGCAGCTTACCGCGGACTAGCGGTCTCAGCAAGCAGTTCTTC TRBJ2-1 TRBD2 . TRBV7-2
CASSPRQGANYGYTF TGTGCCAGCAGCCCGCGACAGGGGGCTAACTATGGCTACACCTTC TRBJ1-2 TRBD1 . TRBV7-9
CASSLDRGYESTSYEQYF TGCGCCAGCAGCTTGGACAGGGGGTATGAATCCACCTCCTACGAGCAGTACTTC TRBJ2-7 TRBD1 . TRBV5-1
CASRVAEHTGELFF TGTGCCAGTAGGGTAGCGGAACATACCGGGGAGCTGTTTTTT TRBJ2-2 . . TRBV19
CASSLYWWRGTEAFF TGTGCCAGCAGCTTGTATTGGTGGAGGGGCACTGAAGCTTTCTTT TRBJ1-1 . . TRBV5-6
CASTWGTPNYGYTF TGTGCCAGTACTTGGGGGACACCTAACTATGGCTACACCTTC TRBJ1-2 . . TRBV19
CASSLKRGTEAFF TGTGCCAGCAGCTTAAAGCGTGGTACTGAAGCTTTCTTT TRBJ1-1 . . TRBV7-3
CASSVTGNQPQHF TGTGCCAGCAGTGTTACGGGGAATCAGCCCCAGCATTTT TRBJ1-5 . few TRBV25-1
CAYGTDQETQYF TGTGCTTACGGGACAGACCAAGAGACCCAGTACTTC TRBJ2-5 TRBD1 once TRBV28
CASSFPSVTEAFF TGTGCCAGCAGCTTCCCGTCTGTCACTGAAGCTTTCTTT TRBJ1-1 . once TRBV7-2
CASTPPLTGTSMNTEAFF TGTGCCAGCACCCCTCCCCTGACAGGGACGTCGATGAACACTGAAGCTTTCTTT TRBJ1-1 TRBD1 . TRBV28
CASSRTGTSYEQYF TGTGCCAGCAGCAGGACAGGGACGTCCTACGAGCAGTACTTC TRBJ2-7 TRBD1 . TRBV27
CASSESISLVLGTDTQYF TGCGCCAGCAGTGAGTCGATTTCCCTAGTGCTGGGCACAGATACGCAGTATTTT TRBJ2-3 . . TRBV10-1
CASSGGTGNYEQYF TGTGCCAGCAGCGGAGGGACAGGGAACTACGAGCAGTACTTC TRBJ2-7 TRBD1 medium-sized TRBV16
CASSLNRGDGYTF TGTGCCAGCAGTTTAAACAGGGGAGATGGCTACACCTTC TRBJ1-2 TRBD1 . TRBV27
CASSLRAETTYEQYF TGCGCCAGCAGTCTTAGGGCAGAAACTACCTACGAGCAGTACTTC TRBJ2-7 . few TRBV23-1
CASEKGGSTEAFF TGTGCCAGCGAAAAAGGGGGAAGCACTGAAGCTTTCTTT TRBJ1-1 . . TRBV6-5
CASSASISGTEAFF TGTGCCAGCAGCGCTTCCATTAGCGGCACTGAAGCTTTCTTT TRBJ1-1 . . TRBV9
CASSQGATEAFF TGCGCCAGTTCACAGGGGGCAACTGAAGCTTTCTTT TRBJ1-1 TRBD1 . TRBV10-2
CASSVADIIGPPPNYEQYF TGTGCCAGCAGCGTAGCGGACATAATCGGGCCTCCCCCAAATTACGAGCAGTACTTC TRBJ2-7 . large TRBV9
CASSDRAGNTIYF TGTGCCAGTAGTGACAGGGCTGGAAACACCATATATTTT TRBJ1-3 TRBD1 . TRBV6-1
CASSTTGELFF TGCGCCAGCAGCACCACCGGGGAGCTGTTTTTT TRBJ2-2 . . TRBV4-1
CASSDWLPAFF TGTGCCAGCAGTGATTGGCTCCCAGCTTTCTTT TRBJ1-1 . medium-sized TRBV2
CASSDGGQNYGYTF TGTGCCAGCAGCGACGGGGGACAGAACTATGGCTACACCTTC TRBJ1-2 TRBD1 once TRBV9
CASSLNWRGSYNEQFF TGTGCCAGCAGCTTAAATTGGCGGGGCTCCTACAATGAGCAGTTCTTC TRBJ2-1 . . TRBV7-3
CASSLRQAANYGYTF TGTGCCAGCAGCTTGCGACAGGCGGCTAACTATGGCTACACCTTC TRBJ1-2 . . TRBV11-2
CASSGRLGDQETQYF TGTGCCAGCAGCGGTCGACTCGGGGACCAAGAGACCCAGTACTTC TRBJ2-5 . medium-sized TRBV7-9
CASSLQGSYEQYF TGCGCCAGCAGCTTGCAGGGTTCTTACGAGCAGTACTTC TRBJ2-7 . . TRBV5-1
CASSPWGQLSSYEQYF TGTGCCAGTAGTCCGTGGGGACAGCTAAGCTCCTACGAGCAGTACTTC TRBJ2-7 TRBD1 . TRBV19
CASSYSGGTEAFF TGTGCCAGCAGTTACTCGGGAGGCACTGAAGCTTTCTTT TRBJ1-1 . . TRBV6-2/TRBV6-3
CASSVTGARNTEAFF TGTGCCAGCAGTGTGACAGGGGCAAGGAACACTGAAGCTTTCTTT TRBJ1-1 TRBD1 . TRBV2
CASSLGTGVSRELFF TGTGCCAGCAGCCTGGGGACAGGGGTTTCCAGGGAGCTGTTTTTT TRBJ2-2 TRBD1 . TRBV7-6
CASSPRDTLNTEAFF TGTGCCAGCAGCCCCCGGGACACCTTGAACACTGAAGCTTTCTTT TRBJ1-1 . . TRBV7-9
CASSSEGYKSTDTQYF TGTGCCAGCAGCTCAGAAGGATATAAGAGCACAGATACGCAGTATTTT TRBJ2-3 . . TRBV27
CASSYLPGQGAIGYTF TGTGCCAGCAGCTATTTACCGGGACAGGGGGCGATCGGCTACACCTTC TRBJ1-2 TRBD1 . TRBV5-6
CASSLGQGTNEQFF TGTGCCAGCAGCTTAGGACAGGGGACCAATGAGCAGTTCTTC TRBJ2-1 TRBD1 few TRBV7-9
CASSLAFGTGDYGYTF TGCGCCAGCAGCTTGGCCTTTGGGACAGGGGACTATGGCTACACCTTC TRBJ1-2 TRBD1 . TRBV5-1
CATSDLRQARGYTF TGTGCCACCAGTGACTTACGACAGGCCCGAGGCTACACCTTC TRBJ1-2 . . TRBV24-1
CSVEAGQENTEAFF TGCAGCGTTGAAGCCGGACAGGAGAACACTGAAGCTTTCTTT TRBJ1-1 TRBD1 . TRBV29-1
CASSSSASYRPETQYF TGTGCCAGCAGCTCTTCGGCCTCCTATCGCCCGGAGACCCAGTACTTC TRBJ2-5 . . TRBV7-9
CASSQDHGSPEAFF TGTGCCAGCAGCCAAGATCACGGAAGCCCTGAAGCTTTCTTT TRBJ1-1 . few TRBV3-1/TRBV3-2
CASSSGTGGYNEQFF TGTGCCAGCAGTTCCGGGACAGGGGGTTACAATGAGCAGTTCTTC TRBJ2-1 TRBD1 . TRBV6-5